The source of this T cell receptor beta chain is a study of human T cells and chemical hapten exposure. The time point was: patch test 3, about 24 weeks after DPC sensitization. The treatment is: therapeutic diphenylcyclopropenone sensitization with weekly scalp DPC. Library construction involved attaching unique molecular identifiers to individual cDNA molecules, which allowed quantitative, reproducible TCR counting. TCRdb processed the RACE reads anew with MiXCR; each CDR3 protein has one entry. The table includes 150,000 to 200,000 distinct CDR3 sequences, 25% to 35% detected once. The ends lost 6 bases at V and 7 bases at J; junction bases unmatched: 5. The CDR3 loop spans 14 amino acids. This clonotype has a handful of counts. Its antigen is not known. Study results and limitations: There was no change with DPC sensitization in TCRs above 1 in 1000 frequency. Expanded TCR sets contained significantly more large CDR3 similarity clusters than controls.

The sequencing here drew on whole blood, taken in connection with sensitization to the hapten diphenylcyclopropenone (DPC). This receptor was identified in a woman aged 18-30 years with alopecia areata. Some clones in this sample may be carry-over from other donors' samples. The rearrangement joins TRBV12-3 or TRBV12-4 to TRBJ2-2; TRBD2 matches 10 bases. Written as DNA, the CDR3 is TGTGCCAGCAGAGTAGCGGGAGGTCACGGGGAGCTGTTTTTT. Protein: CASRVAGGHGELFF.